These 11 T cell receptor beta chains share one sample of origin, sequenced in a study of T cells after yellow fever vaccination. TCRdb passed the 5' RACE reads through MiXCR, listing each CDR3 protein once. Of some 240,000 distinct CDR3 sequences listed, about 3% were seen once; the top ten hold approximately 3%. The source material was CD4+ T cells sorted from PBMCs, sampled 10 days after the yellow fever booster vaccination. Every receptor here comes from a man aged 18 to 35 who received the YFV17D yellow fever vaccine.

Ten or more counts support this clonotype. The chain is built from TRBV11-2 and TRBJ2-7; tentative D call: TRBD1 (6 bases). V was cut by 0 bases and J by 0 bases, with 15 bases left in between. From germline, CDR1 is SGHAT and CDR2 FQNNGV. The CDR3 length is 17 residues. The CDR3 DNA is TGTGCCAGCAGCTTAGATCAACGGCAGGGGAGCTCCTACGAGCAGTACTTC. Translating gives CASSLDQRQGSSYEQYF.

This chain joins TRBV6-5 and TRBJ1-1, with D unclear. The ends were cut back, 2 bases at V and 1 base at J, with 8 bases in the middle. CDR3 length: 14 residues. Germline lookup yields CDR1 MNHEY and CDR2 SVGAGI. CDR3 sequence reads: CASSYGISNTEAFF. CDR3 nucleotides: TGTGCCAGCAGTTACGGCATTTCGAACACTGAAGCTTTCTTT.

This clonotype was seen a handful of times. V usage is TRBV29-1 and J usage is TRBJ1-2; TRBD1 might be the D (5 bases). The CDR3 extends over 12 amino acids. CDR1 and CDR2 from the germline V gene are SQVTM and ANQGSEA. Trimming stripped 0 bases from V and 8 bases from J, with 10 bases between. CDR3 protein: CSVEDLTVGYTF. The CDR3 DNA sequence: TGCAGCGTTGAAGATCTGACAGTCGGCTACACCTTC.

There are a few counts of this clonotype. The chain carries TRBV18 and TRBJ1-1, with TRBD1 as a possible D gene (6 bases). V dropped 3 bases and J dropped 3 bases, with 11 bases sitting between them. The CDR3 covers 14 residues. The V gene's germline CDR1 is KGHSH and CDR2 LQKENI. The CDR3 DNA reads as TGTGCCAGCTCACCCCTAAAGGGGGACACTGAAGCTTTCTTT. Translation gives CASSPLKGDTEAFF. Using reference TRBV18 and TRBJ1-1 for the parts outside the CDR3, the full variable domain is NAGVMQNPRHLVRRRGQEARLRCSPMKGHSHVYWYRQLPEEGLKFMVYLQKENIIDESGMPKERFSAEFPKEGPSILRIQQVVRGDSAAYFCASSPLKGDTEAFFGQGTRLTVV.

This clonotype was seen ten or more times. CDR3 nucleotides: TGCGCCAGCAGCTTGGCGGGGGATGAAAAACTGTTTTTT. This encodes CASSLAGDEKLFF. The gene calls are TRBV5-1 and TRBJ1-4; D possibly corresponds to TRBD1 (5 bases). V was trimmed by 0 bases and J by 6 bases, leaving 6 bases between them. The CDR3 is 13 residues long. The germline gives CDR1 SGHRS, CDR2 YFSETQ.

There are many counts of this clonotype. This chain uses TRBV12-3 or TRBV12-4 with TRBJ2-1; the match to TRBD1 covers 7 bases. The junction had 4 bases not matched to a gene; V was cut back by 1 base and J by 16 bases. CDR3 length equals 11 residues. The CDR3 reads CASSLEGALFF. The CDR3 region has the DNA TGTGCCAGCAGTTTAGAGGGGGCGCTTTTCTTC.

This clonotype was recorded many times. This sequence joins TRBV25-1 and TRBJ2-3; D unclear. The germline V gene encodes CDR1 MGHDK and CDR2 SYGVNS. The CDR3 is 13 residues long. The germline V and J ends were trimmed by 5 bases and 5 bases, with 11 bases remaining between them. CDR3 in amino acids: CASSLDGGDTQYF. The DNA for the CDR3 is TGTGCCAGCAGTCTCGACGGTGGAGATACGCAGTATTTT.

CDR3 region: CSAENRLSYGYTF. The CDR3 DNA reads TGCAGTGCCGAGAACCGACTCAGCTATGGCTACACCTTC. This rearrangement joins TRBV20-1 to TRBJ1-2; no clear D. The CDR3 is 13 residues long. The germline V gene has CDR1 DFQATT and CDR2 SNEGSKA (reference sequence). Deletions cut 6 bases from V and 4 bases from J, with 15 bases between.

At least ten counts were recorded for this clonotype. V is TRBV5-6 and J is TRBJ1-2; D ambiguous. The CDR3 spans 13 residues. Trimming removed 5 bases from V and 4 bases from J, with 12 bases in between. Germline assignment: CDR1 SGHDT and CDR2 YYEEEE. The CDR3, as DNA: TGTGCCAGCAGTATTCCAGGAATCTATGGCTACACCTTC. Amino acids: CASSIPGIYGYTF.

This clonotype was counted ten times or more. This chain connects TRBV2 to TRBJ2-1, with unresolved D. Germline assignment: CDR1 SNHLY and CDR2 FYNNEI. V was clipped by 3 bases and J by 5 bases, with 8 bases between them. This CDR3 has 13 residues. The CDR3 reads CASSEPHNNEQFF. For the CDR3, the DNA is TGTGCCAGCAGTGAGCCACATAACAATGAGCAGTTCTTC.

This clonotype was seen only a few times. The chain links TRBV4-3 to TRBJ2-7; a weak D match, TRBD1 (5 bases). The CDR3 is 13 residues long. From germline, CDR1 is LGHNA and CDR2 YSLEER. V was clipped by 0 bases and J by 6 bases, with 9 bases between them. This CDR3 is CASSQDRVGEQYF. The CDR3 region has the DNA TGCGCCAGCAGCCAAGACAGGGTGGGCGAGCAGTACTTC.